This TCR beta chain was sequenced for a study of monozygotic twins with inflammatory bowel disease. TCRdb re-called the 5' RACE reads and gives one entry per CDR3 protein, without DNA. This sample's clone table lists fewer than 550,000 distinct CDR3 sequences. CDR1 and CDR2 from the germline V gene are SQVTM and ANQGSEA. The CDR3 sequence is 13 residues long. This chain connects TRBV29-1 to TRBJ2-1; as DNA is missing, the TRBD2 call by TCRdb cannot be tested. The TCR originated in a human donor with ulcerative colitis or Crohn's disease, or a healthy co-twin of an affected twin (not recorded which). The material sequenced was blood. CDR3 in amino acids: CSVRDYQSNEQFF.